What follows is one T cell receptor (beta chain) and its context. The antigen remains unidentified. Using RNA transcripts as the source, TCR beta CDR3 regions were amplified. First-round RT-PCR of the TCR CDR3 relied on the HTBI primer set. MiXCR was run by TCRdb on the multiplex PCR reads, yielding one entry per CDR3 protein. The sample holds around 250,000 distinct CDR3 sequences, just over 14% seen once. This CDR3 region has 14 residues. Trimming left V 3 bases short and J 2 bases short, with 11 bases between. Germline values: CDR1 LGHDT, CDR2 YNNKEL (reference sequence). The sample is drawn from a study of T cells in Graves' hyperthyroidism and ophthalmopathy. General observations from the study: Ophthalmopathy onset followed model prediction by a median approximately six months.

Uncontrolled infections, other autoimmune diseases, pregnancy or lactation led to exclusion of patients. The source is a woman between 40 and 55 years old with Graves' hyperthyroidism that later progressed to Graves' ophthalmopathy. The specimen sequenced was blood. The rearrangement joins TRBV3-1 to TRBJ2-7; D perhaps matches TRBD2 (5 bases). CDR3 coding DNA: TGTGCCAGCAGCCATTTGCGGGCAACCTACGAGCAGTACTTC. Translated: CASSHLRATYEQYF.